Following are 17 T cell receptor beta chains from one sample sequenced in a study of T cell responses to AZD1222 COVID-19 vaccine. This table comes from immunoSEQ multiplex PCR, and its TCRdb copy is limited to in-frame clones, with some not included. The sample shows 150,000 to 200,000 clones, roughly 92% of them seen only once. This specimen was peripheral blood, taken 28 days after the second AZD1222 dose. The source of these receptors is an adult who received the AZD1222 COVID-19 vaccine.

V and J are TRBV3-1 (or the pseudogene TRBV3-2) and TRBJ2-3, with 9 bases that match TRBD2. CDR3 length equals 15 residues. CDR1 and CDR2 (germline): LGHDT, YNNKEL (reference sequence). J lost 8 bases, V lost 1 base, and 7 bases had no gene match. The CDR3 is CASSQGGGRAGTQYF. Written as DNA, the CDR3 is TGTGCCAGCAGCCAAGGCGGCGGGAGGGCCGGTACGCAGTATTTT.

The chain couples TRBV2 to TRBJ1-2; D gene unclear. The CDR3 covers 13 residues. Deletions cut 6 bases from V and 3 bases from J, with 11 bases between. Germline lookup yields CDR1 SNHLY and CDR2 FYNNEI. This CDR3 reads CASRPGTDYGYTF. CDR3 DNA: TGTGCCAGCAGGCCGGGCACTGACTATGGCTACACCTTC.

This clone appeared a single time. J is TRBJ2-7 and V is TRBV14; no firm D call. Germline values: CDR1 SGHDN, CDR2 FVKESK. The CDR3 runs 14 residues. The ends were cut back, 1 base at V and 2 bases at J, with 9 bases in the middle. CDR3 loop: CASSQVRGPYEQYF. DNA for the CDR3: TGTGCCAGCAGCCAAGTTCGCGGACCCTACGAGCAGTACTTC.

This chain joins TRBV5-5 and TRBJ2-5, with D possibly TRBD1 on 6 matching bases. From germline, CDR1 is SGHKS and CDR2 YYEKEE (reference sequence). V lost 4 bases and J 1 base, leaving 8 bases between the germline ends. This CDR3 has 13 residues. The DNA for the CDR3 is TGTGCCAGCAGCCCGGACAGCCAAGAGACCCAGTACTTC. Its protein is CASSPDSQETQYF. Together with reference TRBV5-5 and TRBJ2-5, the CDR3 gives the full variable domain: DAGVTQSPTHLIKTRGQQVTLRCSPISGHKSVSWYQQVLGQGPQFIFQYYEKEERGRGNFPDRFSARQFPNYSSELNVNALLLGDSALYLCASSPDSQETQYFGPGTRLLVL.

The DNA of the CDR3 is TGTGCCATCAGGGCCACCAGGACAGGGCAAACTTCGAACACCGGGGAGCTGTTTTTT. It specifies CAIRATRTGQTSNTGELFF. The chain has TRBV10-3 and TRBJ2-2, with 8 bases lining up with TRBD1. CDR3 length equals 19 residues. Germline V CDR1 and CDR2: ENHRY, SYGVKD. V gave up 6 bases and J gave up 0 bases; unmatched junction bases: 15.

The chain links TRBV10-3 to TRBJ1-5, with TRBD1 matching 8 bases. The ends lost 5 bases at V and 2 bases at J; junction bases unmatched: 8. This CDR3 has 16 amino acids. Per the germline V gene, CDR1 is ENHRY and CDR2 is SYGVKD. The CDR3 DNA reads TGTGCCATCAGTTCGGACTTACAGGGGGGCAATCAGCCCCAGCATTTT. It is translated as CAISSDLQGGNQPQHF.

The genes are TRBV4-2 and TRBJ2-3; 15 bases map to TRBD2. Unmatched junction bases numbered 8, after V lost 0 bases and J lost 1 base. This CDR3 has 20 residues. The germline V gene has CDR1 LGHNA and CDR2 YNFKEQ. This CDR3 reads CASSQEIGLAGGPGTDTQYF. Here the CDR3 DNA reads TGTGCCAGCAGCCAAGAGATAGGACTAGCGGGAGGGCCTGGCACAGATACGCAGTATTTT.

The rearrangement uses TRBV5-1 and TRBJ1-4; possibly TRBD1 for D (5 bases). Trimming cost V 1 base and J 2 bases, with 9 bases left between them. The CDR3 consists of 15 residues. Germline V gives CDR1 SGHRS, CDR2 YFSETQ. In nucleotides, the CDR3 is TGCGCCAGCAGCTTGCCAGGGACCACTAATGAAAAACTGTTTTTT. This codes for CASSLPGTTNEKLFF.

This clone was recorded only once. V gene TRBV9 combines with J gene TRBJ2-1, with 10 bases identical to TRBD2. The germline gives CDR1 SGDLS, CDR2 YYNGEE. The CDR3 extends over 15 amino acids. V lost 0 bases to trimming and J lost 8 bases; unmatched junction nucleotides: 5. CDR3 in DNA: TGTGCCAGCAGCGTAGCGCTAGCGGGAGTGGATGAGCAGTTCTTC. Protein sequence: CASSVALAGVDEQFF.

The chain uses TRBV18 and TRBJ2-7; D not certain. From germline, CDR1 is KGHSH and CDR2 LQKENI. Trimming pared 2 bases from V and 1 base from J, leaving 6 bases between. The CDR3 is 13 amino acids. This chain's CDR3 is CASSPRGSYEQYF. CDR3 in DNA: TGTGCCAGCTCACCAAGAGGATCCTACGAGCAGTACTTC.

The CDR3 sequence: CASSYSGGELFF. The CDR3 coding sequence is TGTGCCAGCAGTTACTCGGGCGGGGAGCTGTTTTTT. The J gene is TRBJ2-2, the V gene TRBV6-6; D is undetermined. V lost 0 bases and J 7 bases, leaving 3 bases between the germline ends. Germline V lookup: CDR1 MNHNY, CDR2 SVGAGI (reference sequence). CDR3 length: 12 residues.

V usage is TRBV2 and J usage is TRBJ1-4, with D hard to call. V was pared by 4 bases and J by 4 bases, with 10 bases between. CDR3 length: 14 residues. The V gene's germline CDR1 is SNHLY and CDR2 FYNNEI. CDR3: CASSGPDGNEKLFF. CDR3 nucleotide sequence: TGTGCCAGCAGTGGGCCGGACGGTAATGAAAAACTGTTTTTT.

In this sample, this clone turned up a few times. This chain links TRBV12-3 or TRBV12-4 with TRBJ1-5, with no clear D. This CDR3 is 13 amino acids long. The ends were cut back, 2 bases at V and 6 bases at J, with 8 bases in the middle. The CDR3 loop reads CASSLIEGQPQHF. The CDR3 DNA follows: TGTGCCAGCAGTTTAATAGAAGGTCAGCCCCAGCATTTT.

The chain has TRBV10-1 and TRBJ2-1; 9 bases are shared with TRBD2. The germline V gene has CDR1 WNHNN and CDR2 SYGVQD (reference sequence). V gave up 0 bases and J gave up 6 bases; unmatched junction bases: 6. This CDR3 is built from 16 residues. The CDR3 is CASSESLAGVSNEQFF. The CDR3 nucleotides read TGCGCCAGCAGTGAGTCGTTAGCGGGAGTGAGCAATGAGCAGTTCTTC.

The CDR3 nucleotides are TGTGCCAGCAGCGGTAGCGGGGGTCCTTACGAGCAGTACTTC. It translates to CASSGSGGPYEQYF. The chain has TRBV11-2 and TRBJ2-7, with 9 bases fitting TRBD2. The V gene end was trimmed by 5 bases and the J gene end by 4 bases; junction bases not matched to a gene: 6. Germline values: CDR1 SGHAT, CDR2 FQNNGV. CDR3 size: 14 residues.

The gene calls are TRBV7-9 and TRBJ2-2; 10 bases map to TRBD1. Losses at the gene ends were 3 bases for V and 0 bases for J; bases not matched to a gene: 4. The V gene's germline CDR1 is SEHNR and CDR2 FQNEAQ (reference sequence). CDR3 length equals 17 residues. CDR3 nucleotides: TGTGCCAGCAGCTTGTGGACAGGGGGGACGAACACCGGGGAGCTGTTTTTT. This gives the protein CASSLWTGGTNTGELFF.

The genes are TRBV10-3 and TRBJ2-7; 7 nucleotides match TRBD1. The CDR3 is 13 amino acids. V shed 3 bases and J 3 bases; nucleotides not matched to a gene: 2. The germline V gene has CDR1 ENHRY and CDR2 SYGVKD. The CDR3 protein is CAISDRDSYEQYF. As DNA, the CDR3 is TGTGCCATCAGTGACCGGGACAGCTACGAGCAGTACTTC.